The following is a TCR beta chain sequence with its context. Its antigen is not known. This specimen belongs to a study of cytotoxic CD8 clonotypes in ibrutinib-treated CLL. Generated by immunoSEQ multiplex PCR, the TCRdb table keeps only in-frame clones and is missing some. The sample lists around 70,000 clones; 90% were seen once. Points from the study as a whole: Clonality climbed at ibrutinib response, then dropped toward baseline at progression.

This TCR was recovered from a human donor with chronic lymphocytic leukemia. The specimen was PBMCs, collected after 12 months of ibrutinib treatment.

CDR3 protein: CASGLGESPLHF. The CDR3 DNA reads as TGTGCTAGTGGTTTGGGAGAATCACCCCTCCACTTT. The J gene is TRBJ1-6, the V gene TRBV12-5; D is unresolved. V was clipped by 1 base and J by 10 bases, with 5 bases between them. Germline V lookup: CDR1 LGHNT, CDR2 FRNRAP. The CDR3 has 12 residues.